Below are 4 T cell receptor beta chains sequenced from a single sample in a study of T cells after somatic rescue of genetic block. Measured with immunoSEQ multiplex PCR; TCRdb has only the in-frame clones, and not every one. The table records about 12,000 clones, around 71% of them present only once. Sequencing was carried out using peripheral blood mononuclear cells (PBMCs). All receptors come from a boy aged 10-17 years.

This clone was detected a few times. This chain links TRBV27 with TRBJ1-5; unclear D gene. V was pared by 9 bases and J by 0 bases, with 18 bases between. Germline V gene lookup returns CDR1 MNHEY and CDR2 SMNVEV (reference sequence). This CDR3 has 16 residues. The CDR3 DNA reads TGTGCCAGTTCTAGTTTACGGCAGCTTAGCAATCAGCCCCAGCATTTT. Its protein product is CASSSLRQLSNQPQHF.

The rearrangement links TRBV7-9 to TRBJ1-3; 7 nucleotides match TRBD1. V dropped 5 bases and J dropped 0; count of bases not matched to a gene: 7. Germline CDR1 reads SEHNR; CDR2 reads FQNEAQ (reference sequence). The CDR3 is 16 amino acids. CDR3 amino acids: CASSPPGQSSGNTIYF. In DNA form, the CDR3 reads TGTGCCAGCAGCCCCCCGGGACAGAGCTCTGGAAACACCATATATTTT.

The V and J genes are TRBV5-1 and TRBJ2-3, with D possibly matching TRBD1 (6 bases). Germline loops: CDR1 SGHRS, CDR2 YFSETQ. CDR3 length equals 13 residues. Trimming removed 1 base at V and 6 bases at J, with 9 bases between. CDR3 DNA sequence: TGCGCCAGCAGCTTGAGGGGGTCGGATACGCAGTATTTT. This gives the protein CASSLRGSDTQYF.

The chain recombines TRBV18 with TRBJ1-1, with D hard to call. This CDR3 comprises 13 residues. CDR1 KGHSH and CDR2 LQKENI come from the germline V gene. The ends were cut back, 3 bases at V and 11 bases at J, with 16 bases in the middle. For the CDR3, the DNA is TGTGCCAGCTCACCGGCCCCCGCGGTAAGCGCTTTCTTT. Its translation is CASSPAPAVSAFF.